The rows below give T cell receptor beta chains drawn from one sample of a study of T cell responses to AZD1222 COVID-19 vaccine. TCRdb's table, derived via immunoSEQ multiplex PCR, lists solely in-frame clones and lacks some. The sample lists 120,000 or so clones; about 89% were seen once. The sample consisted of peripheral blood, taken on day 0 of AZD1222 vaccination. The source is an adult in good health. CDR3s leave out the opening cysteine and the closing phenylalanine or tryptophan. The order of the fields is V gene, clone size, J gene, CDR3 length, CDR3 protein. Clone size is given for some rows only: seen once, a few or many times, or a class if the clone is expanded.

TRBV29-1	NA	TRBJ2-5	12	SVEISRAWETQY
TRBV7-9	NA	TRBJ1-6	12	ASSLDNRNSPLH
TRBV7-2	NA	TRBJ2-7	9	ASSDRHPQY
TRBV9	NA	TRBJ1-3	13	ASSVQGARGNTIY
TRBV30	NA	TRBJ1-1	12	AWSVLGSNTEAF
TRBV18	few	TRBJ1-3	12	ASSPPGTGNTIY
TRBV9	NA	TRBJ2-6	11	ASSVVGANVLT
TRBV7-2	NA	TRBJ2-7	11	ASSLGRPYEQY
TRBV30	NA	TRBJ1-1	9	AWSGGARAF
TRBV2	NA	TRBJ1-2	11	ASSEAPGTGYT
TRBV11-2	few	TRBJ2-6	16	ASSLVGRGRSGANVLT
TRBV2	NA	TRBJ1-2	11	ASAPGTVGGNT
TRBV5-3	NA	TRBJ1-1	14	ARSPSTRRGDTEAF
TRBV5-1	NA	TRBJ1-5	13	ASSFTGMGNQPQH
TRBV6-5	NA	TRBJ1-2	11	ASRLSGELWDT
TRBV9	NA	TRBJ1-3	16	ASSVGTGGLSSGNTIY
TRBV3-1/TRBV3-2	NA	TRBJ1-2	11	ASSRQASYGYT
TRBV7-2	NA	TRBJ2-7	9	ASSLTYEQY
TRBV12-3/TRBV12-4	few	TRBJ1-2	11	ASSLLQNYGYT
TRBV15	NA	TRBJ2-5	11	ATRHLGAETQY
TRBV14	NA	TRBJ2-1	13	ASSLRDRGLNEQF
TRBV7-7	NA	TRBJ2-7	10	ATGALAREQY